These T cell receptor beta chains were read from a single sample in a study of blood T cell repertoires in COVID-19. Measured with immunoSEQ multiplex PCR; TCRdb has only the in-frame clones, and not every one. The sample lists about 190,000 clones, 85% to 90% occurring once. Sequenced: peripheral blood. The receptors stem from a young woman with active or convalescent COVID-19. The CDR3 runs from the conserved cysteine through the conserved F or W. D genes are given only for firm matches. Where a row states a size, it is once, few, many or the class of an expanded clone; other rows omit it.

J: TRBJ1-2; size: .; D: .; V: TRBV29-1; DNA: TGCAGCGTTGGTCCGGGGGTGGCTAACTATGGCTACACCTTC; CDR3: CSVGPGVANYGYTF
J: TRBJ2-3; size: .; D: .; V: TRBV6-6; DNA: TGTGCCAGCAGACAGACCAGGGGCTTGAGCACAGATACGCAGTATTTT; CDR3: CASRQTRGLSTDTQYF
J: TRBJ1-2; size: .; D: TRBD1; V: TRBV7-2; DNA: TGTGCCAGCAGCTTATTCCTGACAGGGAGCGGTGGCTACACCTTC; CDR3: CASSLFLTGSGGYTF
J: TRBJ1-4; size: .; D: .; V: TRBV4-1; DNA: TGCGCCAGCAGCCACAGGACAGCAACTAATGAAAAACTGTTTTTT; CDR3: CASSHRTATNEKLFF
J: TRBJ1-2; size: few; D: .; V: TRBV30; DNA: TGTGCCTGGGACGGGGGAAATAACTATGGCTACACCTTC; CDR3: CAWDGGNNYGYTF
J: TRBJ1-6; size: .; D: .; V: TRBV3-1/TRBV3-2; DNA: TGTGCCAGCAGCCACGGACTGGTTGATTCACCCCTCCACTTT; CDR3: CASSHGLVDSPLHF
J: TRBJ1-2; size: once; D: .; V: TRBV24-1; DNA: TGTGCCACCGGGGCGGGGAGTGACTATGGCTACACCTTC; CDR3: CATGAGSDYGYTF
J: TRBJ2-6; size: .; D: .; V: TRBV12-1; DNA: TGTGCCAGCAGCTTCGGACAGGGGTACTACTCTGGGGCCAACGTCCTGACTTTC; CDR3: CASSFGQGYYSGANVLTF
J: TRBJ1-1; size: .; D: .; V: TRBV7-9; DNA: TGTGCCAGCAGCCCGACAGTCTTGAACACTGAAGCTTTCTTT; CDR3: CASSPTVLNTEAFF
J: TRBJ2-1; size: .; D: TRBD2; V: TRBV5-1; DNA: TGCGCCAGCAGGCCATCGACTAGCGGGGCCTACAATGAGCAGTTCTTC; CDR3: CASRPSTSGAYNEQFF
J: TRBJ1-1; size: .; D: .; V: TRBV15; DNA: TGTGCCACCAGCAGAGGACGGGACATGAACACTGAAGCTTTCTTT; CDR3: CATSRGRDMNTEAFF
J: TRBJ2-1; size: once; D: TRBD2; V: TRBV18; DNA: TGTGCCAGCTCACCACCGAGCGGGGCCAACAATGAGCAGTTCTTC; CDR3: CASSPPSGANNEQFF
J: TRBJ2-2; size: .; D: TRBD1; V: TRBV4-2; DNA: TGTGCCAGCAGCCACACAGAACAGGGGCGGGAGCTGTTTTTT; CDR3: CASSHTEQGRELFF
J: TRBJ2-3; size: .; D: .; V: TRBV4-1; DNA: TGCGCCAGCAGAAATCTTCTAACCGGGAACACAGATACGCAGTATTTT; CDR3: CASRNLLTGNTDTQYF
J: TRBJ1-2; size: once; D: TRBD1; V: TRBV19; DNA: TGTGCCAGTAGGACAGGGGCGGCGGGAGGCTACACCTTC; CDR3: CASRTGAAGGYTF
J: TRBJ2-3; size: .; D: TRBD2; V: TRBV11-3; DNA: TGTGCCAGCAGCTTCATGGTCTCGTTCGGGGGGAGCACAGATACGCAGTATTTT; CDR3: CASSFMVSFGGSTDTQYF
J: TRBJ2-7; size: many; D: TRBD1; V: TRBV7-6; DNA: TGTGCCAGCAGACTTTCGACAGGGTTCCACGAGCAGTACTTC; CDR3: CASRLSTGFHEQYF
J: TRBJ2-1; size: .; D: .; V: TRBV12-5; DNA: TGTGCTAGTGGTTTGAGTCCGATCAGTGAGCAGTTCTTC; CDR3: CASGLSPISEQFF
J: TRBJ2-7; size: .; D: .; V: TRBV7-9; DNA: TGTGCCAGCAGTCCTCCGTCCTACGAGCAGTACTTC; CDR3: CASSPPSYEQYF
J: TRBJ1-2; size: few; D: TRBD1; V: TRBV5-4; DNA: TGTGCCAGCAGCTTCGGACAGGGTTTAAGTGGCTACACCTTC; CDR3: CASSFGQGLSGYTF
J: TRBJ1-1; size: few; D: TRBD1; V: TRBV29-1; DNA: TGCAGCGTTGAAGGGGGACAGTTGAACACTGAAGCTTTCTTT; CDR3: CSVEGGQLNTEAFF
J: TRBJ2-2; size: .; D: .; V: TRBV28; DNA: TGTGCCAGCAGTTTCCCGTACTTCCAAAGCACCGGGGAGCTGTTTTTT; CDR3: CASSFPYFQSTGELFF